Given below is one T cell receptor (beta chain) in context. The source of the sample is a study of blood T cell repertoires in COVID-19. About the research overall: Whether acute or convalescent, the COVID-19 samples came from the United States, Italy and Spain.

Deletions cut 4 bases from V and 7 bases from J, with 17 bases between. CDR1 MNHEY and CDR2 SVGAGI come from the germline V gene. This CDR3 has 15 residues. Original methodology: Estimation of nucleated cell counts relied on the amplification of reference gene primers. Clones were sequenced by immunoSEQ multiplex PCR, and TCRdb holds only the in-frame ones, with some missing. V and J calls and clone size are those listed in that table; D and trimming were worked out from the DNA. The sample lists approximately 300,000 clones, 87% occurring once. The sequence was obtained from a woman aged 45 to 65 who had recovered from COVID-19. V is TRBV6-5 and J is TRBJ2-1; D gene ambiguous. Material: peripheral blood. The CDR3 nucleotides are TGTGCCAGCAGTTCTGTAGCCGTCTCCGGGAATGAGCAGTTCTTC. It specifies CASSSVAVSGNEQFF.